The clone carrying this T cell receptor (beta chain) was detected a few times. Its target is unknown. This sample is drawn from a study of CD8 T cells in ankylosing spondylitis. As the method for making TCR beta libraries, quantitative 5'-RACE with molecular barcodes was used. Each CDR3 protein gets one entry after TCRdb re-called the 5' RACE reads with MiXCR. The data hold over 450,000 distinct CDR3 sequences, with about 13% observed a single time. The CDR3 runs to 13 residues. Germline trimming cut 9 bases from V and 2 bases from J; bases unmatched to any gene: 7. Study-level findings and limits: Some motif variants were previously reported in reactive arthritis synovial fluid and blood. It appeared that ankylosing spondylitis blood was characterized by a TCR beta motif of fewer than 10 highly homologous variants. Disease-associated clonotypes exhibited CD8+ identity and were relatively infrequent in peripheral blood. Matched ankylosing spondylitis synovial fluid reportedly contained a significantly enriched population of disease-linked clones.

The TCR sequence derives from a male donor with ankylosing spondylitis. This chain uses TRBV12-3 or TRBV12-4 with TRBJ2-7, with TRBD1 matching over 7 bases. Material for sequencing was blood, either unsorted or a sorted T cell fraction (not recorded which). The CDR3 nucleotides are TGTGCCAGTACCGGGACAGTTCCCTACGAGCAGTACTTC. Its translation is CASTGTVPYEQYF.